Reported below is one TCR beta chain. Its cognate antigen is unknown. This specimen belongs to a study of blood T cells in healthy people across ages. Regarding the study as a whole: Since the PBMCs were unsorted, naive and antigen-experienced cells could not be conclusively compared. One million T cells yielded diversity estimates that were considered underestimates. Long-lived and aged donors differed, with more naive CD4+ cells and higher diversity in the long-lived.

Unmatched junction bases numbered 7, after V lost 6 bases and J lost 6 bases. CDR1 and CDR2 (germline): SNHLY, FYNNEI. The CDR3 extends over 15 amino acids. The authors ran a second PCR of about 6 to 12 cycles using a sample-barcoded 5' primer and a J-beta primer mix. A template-switch adaptor with 12 random nucleotides tagged each cDNA molecule. TCRdb reanalysed the 5' RACE reads using MiXCR and keeps one entry per CDR3 protein. The sample consists of 1,500,000 or so distinct CDR3 sequences, 45% to 70% of them appearing once. This clonotype was sampled from a man in his late teens or twenties in good health. The sequenced sample was blood. The chain links TRBV2 to TRBJ2-1, with 11 bases matching TRBD2. CDR3 nucleotides: TGTGCCAGCAGGCCCGGGACTAGCGGACCCAATGAGCAGTTCTTC. This encodes CASRPGTSGPNEQFF.